This entry describes one T cell receptor beta chain. No antigen is known for it. Assay: immunoSEQ multiplex PCR; the TCRdb copy retains only in-frame clones and omits some. Of fewer than 70,000 clones listed, about four fifths are singletons. The germline gives CDR1 MNHEY, CDR2 SVGAGI. The CDR3 has 13 amino acids. Trimming stripped 6 bases from V and 2 bases from J, with 10 bases between. This entry is derived from a study of vaccination effects on CD4 cells after COVID-19. The study, taken as a whole, reports: Researchers report that only 1 of 255 vaccine-induced clones in healthy vaccinees cross-reacted with common cold coronaviruses. In the study, convalescent patients were few, and early post-infection timepoints were absent.

Expansion of antigen-specific CD4+ T cells with viral peptide pools was carried out by the ViraFEST assay before sequencing. Culture lasted 10 days before CD4+ T cell isolation. Having tested negative for nucleocapsid antibodies, the vaccine recipients showed no prior SARS-CoV-2 infection. Cultivation was performed at about 1.8 million PBMC per well with around 9.3 IU/ml IL-2 and roughly 9.3 ug/ml peptides added. In the cultures, half the medium was exchanged for IL-2 medium on days 3 and 7. The chain employs TRBV6-5 and TRBJ1-2; no reliable D call. Specimen: CD4+ T cells from PBMCs cultured with SARS-CoV-2 spike peptides, collected before COVID-19 vaccination. The TCR sequence derives from a human donor who received a COVID-19 vaccine. This CDR3 is CASRSPENYGYTF. The CDR3 nucleotides read TGTGCCAGCAGATCGCCGGAAAACTATGGCTACACCTTC.